The clone carrying this T cell receptor beta chain was counted between two and nine times. Its antigen remains unknown. TCRdb ran MiXCR on the 5' RACE reads and lists one entry per CDR3 protein. The table shows hundreds of thousands of distinct CDR3 sequences, with about an eighth occurring only once. V lost 3 bases and J lost 6, with 15 bases in between. CDR3 length: 13 amino acids. Germline loops: CDR1 DFQATT, CDR2 SNEGSKA (reference sequence). The sample is drawn from a study of CD8 T cells in ankylosing spondylitis. The study's findings and limits: Seemingly distinctive of ankylosing spondylitis blood was a TCR beta motif formed by eight highly homologous variants. Disease-linked clones were found to be CD8+ and relatively rare in peripheral blood.

Input material: blood, either unsorted or a sorted T cell fraction (not recorded which). J is TRBJ2-7 and V is TRBV20-1; D perhaps matches TRBD1 (6 bases). This TCR was recovered from a male donor with ankylosing spondylitis. CDR3 DNA sequence: TGCAGTGCTAGTGGGGGCCGGGTCGTCGAGCAGTACTTC. Its translation: CSASGGRVVEQYF.